One and the same sample provided the 7 T cell receptor beta chains below, sequenced in a study of cytomegalovirus exposure and HLA in healthy donors. The study ran its PCR with 60 Vbeta and 13 Jbeta primers. Sequenced by immunoSEQ multiplex PCR; TCRdb stores in-frame clones only, minus some. The sample carries 75,000 to 90,000 clones, roughly 77% recorded once. The specimen was PBMCs. These TCRs come from a man in his sixties in good health and CMV-seronegative.

This chain connects TRBV15 to TRBJ1-5, with D tentatively TRBD1 (6 bases). The germline V gene has CDR1 LNHNV and CDR2 YYDKDF (reference sequence). The CDR3 is made up of 15 amino acids. V lost 3 bases to trimming and J lost 0 bases, with 9 bases between them. In DNA, the CDR3 is TGTGCCACCAGCAGCAGGGGATATAGCAATCAGCCCCAGCATTTT. Its protein is CATSSRGYSNQPQHF. Filled out from reference TRBV15 and TRBJ1-5, the complete variable domain reads DAMVIQNPRYQVTQFGKPVTLSCSQTLNHNVMYWYQQKSSQAPKLLFHYYDKDFNNEADTPDNFQSRRPNTSFCFLDIRSPGLGDTAMYLCATSSRGYSNQPQHFGDGTRLSIL.

This clone was counted between two and nine times. CDR3: CASSTTTGSTEAFF. The DNA for the CDR3 is TGCGCCAGCAGCACTACAACAGGGAGCACTGAAGCTTTCTTT. The V call is TRBV5-1, the J call TRBJ1-1; TRBD1 might be the D (6 bases). CDR1 and CDR2 (germline): SGHRS, YFSETQ. The ends were cut back, 4 bases at V and 4 bases at J, with 14 bases in the middle. CDR3 size: 14 residues.

This CDR3 reads CASSFSTGYTDTQYF. As DNA, the CDR3 is TGTGCCAGCAGTTTTAGCACAGGGTACACAGATACGCAGTATTTT. The chain uses TRBV27 and TRBJ2-3; a weak D match, TRBD1 (6 bases). The CDR3 is 15 amino acids. The V and J ends lost 3 bases and 2 bases respectively, with 12 bases between them. The germline V gene encodes CDR1 MNHEY and CDR2 SMNVEV (reference sequence).

The V gene is TRBV5-1, the J gene TRBJ1-3; maybe TRBD1 (5 bases). Germline loops: CDR1 SGHRS, CDR2 YFSETQ. The CDR3 is made up of 17 amino acids. With 2 bases removed from V and 0 bases from J, the gap between germline ends came to 15 bases. CDR3 coding DNA: TGCGCCAGCAGCTTCGGCGTAGGGGATCCCTCTGGAAACACCATATATTTT. Encoded protein: CASSFGVGDPSGNTIYF.

The genes are TRBV7-9 and TRBJ2-5; D possibly corresponds to TRBD1 (6 bases). The J call may be in error: the DNA end matches TRBJ2-7 better. This CDR3 comprises 13 residues. CDR1 and CDR2 from the germline V gene are SEHNR and FQNEAQ (reference sequence). The DNA for the CDR3 is TGTGCCAGCAGCAGCCCAGGGGAGCGCGAGCAGTACTTC. This codes for CASSSPGEREQYF.

The J gene is TRBJ1-3, the V gene TRBV18; weak D call: TRBD1 (6 bases). Deletions cut 3 bases from V and 9 bases from J, with 18 bases between. Per germline, CDR1 KGHSH and CDR2 LQKENI. This CDR3 is 15 amino acids long. In DNA form, the CDR3 reads TGTGCCAGCTCACCGGGAGACAGGTCGAGAAGCACCATATATTTT. Translating gives CASSPGDRSRSTIYF.

A single count supports this clone. The CDR3 bases are TGTGCTAGTGGTGTCCAGACTGTAGCTAACTATGGCTACACCTTC. This codes for CASGVQTVANYGYTF. This chain connects TRBV12-5 to TRBJ1-2; no firm D call. Deletions cut 5 bases from V and 0 bases from J, with 13 bases between. CDR1 is LGHNT, CDR2 FRNRAP, per germline. The CDR3 has 15 amino acids.